This TCR beta chain was recovered during a study of blood T cell repertoires in COVID-19. The wider study: The United States, Italy and Spain supplied acute and convalescent COVID-19 samples. PBMCs, B-cell-depleted T cells, or T cells provided the cDNA or gDNA that made up the material.

Seattle researchers signed up patients amid active infection and tracked them longitudinally. Per the original data handling: Cell counts per sample came from amplifying reference gene primers. The data were produced by immunoSEQ multiplex PCR, yet TCRdb's version contains in-frame clones alone and is incomplete. D and trimming come from the DNA, and the V and J calls and clone size come from that table. Found here are tens of thousands of clones, more than 75% of them singletons; the top ten hold 2.1%. V was trimmed by 1 base and J by 4 bases, leaving 7 bases between them. Looked up from germline, CDR1 is SNHLY and CDR2 is FYNNEI. The CDR3 is 13 amino acids.

The sequence derives from a woman at least 80 years old with COVID-19, enrolled during active disease. The material sequenced was peripheral blood. This sequence joins TRBV2 and TRBJ2-5; D gene unclear. CDR3 loop: CASSEGRGETQYF. As DNA, the CDR3 is TGTGCCAGCAGTGAAGGGAGAGGAGAGACCCAGTACTTC.